Listed below are T cell receptor beta chains from one sample, sequenced in a study of blood T cell repertoires in COVID-19. Assay: immunoSEQ multiplex PCR; the TCRdb copy retains only in-frame clones and omits some. The sample carries tens of thousands of clones, roughly 90% recorded once. The sequenced sample was peripheral blood. Source of these receptors: a human donor in a cohort sampled during active COVID-19. Each CDR3 is given with its conserved first and last residue. The order of the fields is clone size, D gene, V gene, J gene, CDR3 DNA, CDR3 protein. D genes are given only for firm matches. The size entry is marked missing in some rows and otherwise reads once, few, many or a size class.

>NA|NA|TRBV6-2/TRBV6-3|TRBJ2-7
TGTGCCAGCAGTTACCGGGAGCCTACCTACGAGCAGTACTTC
CASSYREPTYEQYF
>NA|NA|TRBV7-9|TRBJ1-2
TGTGCCAGCAGCTTAGTATCACAGGGTAATGGCTACACCTTC
CASSLVSQGNGYTF
>NA|TRBD2|TRBV29-1|TRBJ2-7
TGCAGCGTTACTAGCGGGGGACTAGGTCGCCACGAGCAGTACTTC
CSVTSGGLGRHEQYF
>NA|TRBD1|TRBV30|TRBJ2-7
TGTGCCTGGAGTGCCGGGACAGGGGTCGAGCAGTACTTC
CAWSAGTGVEQYF
>NA|NA|TRBV7-2|TRBJ2-1
TGTGCCAGCAGCCCACGACTGATCTTC
CASSPRLIF
>NA|NA|TRBV29-1|TRBJ1-2
TGCAGCGTGGACAGATTAGCTTATGGCTACACCTTC
CSVDRLAYGYTF
>NA|NA|TRBV18|TRBJ1-1
TGTGCCAGCTCACCAGAGACCACAGGGTATGAGGCTTTCTTT
CASSPETTGYEAFF
>NA|TRBD1|TRBV5-1|TRBJ2-5
TGCGCCAGCAGCTTAGACAGGGGGGGAGAGACCCAGTACTTC
CASSLDRGGETQYF
>NA|TRBD2|TRBV4-1|TRBJ2-1
TGCGCCAGCAGCCAAGATGCTAGCGGGAGTTTTCATTACAATGAGCAGTTCTTC
CASSQDASGSFHYNEQFF
>NA|NA|TRBV6-1|TRBJ1-2
TGTGCCAGCAGTGAGAACGGTAAACAGGGTAGCCCTAACTATGGCTACACCTTC
CASSENGKQGSPNYGYTF
>NA|NA|TRBV6-1|TRBJ1-5
TGTGCCAGCAGTGAAGCGCGGGGAGAGCAGCCCCAGCATTTT
CASSEARGEQPQHF
>NA|NA|TRBV11-2|TRBJ2-1
TGTGCCAGCAGCGGGCCAGGCAATGAGCAGTTCTTC
CASSGPGNEQFF
>NA|TRBD1|TRBV30|TRBJ1-6
TGTGCCTATCAGGGACAGATTAATTCACCCCTCCACTTT
CAYQGQINSPLHF
>NA|NA|TRBV3-1/TRBV3-2|TRBJ1-4
TGTGCCAGCAGCCAAGATAAGGGGTTTGCTAATGAAAAACTGTTTTTT
CASSQDKGFANEKLFF
>NA|TRBD1|TRBV2|TRBJ1-3
TGTGCCAGCACCTTGACAGGGAGCAGAAACACCATATATTTT
CASTLTGSRNTIYF
>NA|TRBD1|TRBV28|TRBJ1-5
TGTGCCAGCAGTTTTTCAGGGGGTGGCAATCAGCCCCAGCATTTT
CASSFSGGGNQPQHF
>NA|NA|TRBV28|TRBJ1-5
TGTGCCAGCAGTTTTCGGGATCAGCCCCAGCATTTT
CASSFRDQPQHF
>NA|TRBD1|TRBV27|TRBJ1-4
TGTGCCAGCACCCCGGGACAGGGGTATGAAAAACTGTTTTTT
CASTPGQGYEKLFF
>NA|NA|TRBV7-9|TRBJ2-1
TGTGCCAGCAGCTTAGTCCGCGCGGAATACTACAATGAGCAGTTCTTC
CASSLVRAEYYNEQFF
>NA|TRBD1|TRBV19|TRBJ2-2
TGTGCCAGTAACCCACCGGGACAGGGGGCCGGGGAGCTGTTTTTT
CASNPPGQGAGELFF
>once|NA|TRBV28|TRBJ2-7
TGTGCCAGCAGTCTAACGGGAAACGAGCAGTACTTC
CASSLTGNEQYF
>NA|TRBD2|TRBV4-1|TRBJ2-3
TGCGCCAGCAGCCGTCCCCCGAGAAAAACTAGCGGGGGGAAAAGCACAGATACGCAGTATTTT
CASSRPPRKTSGGKSTDTQYF
>NA|NA|TRBV6-5|TRBJ2-7
TGTGCCACCAGGGATGACAGATTCTACGAGCAGTACTTC
CATRDDRFYEQYF
>NA|NA|TRBV6-2/TRBV6-3|TRBJ2-7
TGTGCCAGCAGTTACTCGAGGGCTTACTACGAGCAGTACTTC
CASSYSRAYYEQYF
>NA|NA|TRBV6-5|TRBJ2-7
TGTGCCAGCAGTTACTTCTCGGGAGCCCACTACGAGCAGTACTTC
CASSYFSGAHYEQYF
>NA|TRBD2|TRBV9|TRBJ2-7
TGTGCCAGCAGCGGACTAGCGGGAGAGGGTCTTTTCGGCGGCGAGCAGTACTTC
CASSGLAGEGLFGGEQYF
>NA|NA|TRBV16|TRBJ1-1
TGTGCCAGCCGGGAGAACACTGAAGCTTTCTTT
CASRENTEAFF
>NA|TRBD2|TRBV5-1|TRBJ2-2
TGCGCCAGCAGCTTAGAGGGAGGGGTGAACACCGGGGAGCTGTTTTTT
CASSLEGGVNTGELFF
>NA|NA|TRBV29-1|TRBJ2-5
TGCAGCGTTGAAGATCCCCTTCTAGTCACAACAGAGACCCAGTACTTC
CSVEDPLLVTTETQYF
>NA|NA|TRBV19|TRBJ2-1
TGTGCCAGTACCCAAGCCAGGGGTACCTACAATGAGCAGTTCTTC
CASTQARGTYNEQFF
>NA|NA|TRBV6-2/TRBV6-3|TRBJ1-4
TGTGCCAGCAGTTACTCCACAGGGTTACGTGAAAAACTGTTTTTT
CASSYSTGLREKLFF
>few|TRBD2|TRBV11-2|TRBJ2-2
TGTGCCAGCAGCTTAGGTGGCGGGAGGGCCTGGGAGCTGTTTTTT
CASSLGGGRAWELFF
>NA|NA|TRBV7-9|TRBJ2-7
TGTGCCACCTGGGGGGGGCCGTCCTACGAGCAGTACTTC
CATWGGPSYEQYF
>NA|TRBD2|TRBV5-1|TRBJ2-3
TGCGCCAGCAGCGGGACCGGGACTAGATTTGTAGATACGCAGTATTTT
CASSGTGTRFVDTQYF
>NA|NA|TRBV19|TRBJ1-5
TGTGCCAGTACTTCCTTTAATCAGCCCCAGCATTTT
CASTSFNQPQHF
>NA|NA|TRBV4-1|TRBJ2-7
TGCGCCAGCAGCCAAGAGGAGGGAACGGGATACGAGCAGTACTTC
CASSQEEGTGYEQYF
>NA|TRBD2|TRBV7-8|TRBJ2-1
TGTGCCAGCAGCTGGGTAGCGGGAGGGCCGGGAAATGAGCAGTTCTTC
CASSWVAGGPGNEQFF
>few|NA|TRBV6-2/TRBV6-3|TRBJ1-6
TGTGCCAGCAGTTACGCAGGGGACGCTTCACCCCTCCACTTT
CASSYAGDASPLHF
>NA|NA|TRBV27|TRBJ1-1
TGTGCCAGCAGTTTCGGGGATAACACTGAAGCTTTCTTT
CASSFGDNTEAFF
>NA|NA|TRBV10-3|TRBJ2-7
TGTGCCATAGATATGACGACAGTCTCCTACGAGCAGTACTTC
CAIDMTTVSYEQYF
>NA|NA|TRBV3-1/TRBV3-2|TRBJ1-6
TGTGCCAGCAGCCCGGGGAGCTCCTATAATTCACCCCTCCACTTT
CASSPGSSYNSPLHF
>once|TRBD2|TRBV10-3|TRBJ2-1
TGTGCCATCAGTGAGTCCGCGGGAGTAAGTGGTGAGCAGTTCTTC
CAISESAGVSGEQFF
>NA|TRBD1|TRBV28|TRBJ1-4
TGTGCCATCCGAGGAGCAGACAGGGTGAATGAAAAACTGTTTTTT
CAIRGADRVNEKLFF
>NA|NA|TRBV5-6|TRBJ2-3
TGTGCCAGCGGTCTATACACAGATACGCAGTATTTT
CASGLYTDTQYF
>few|NA|TRBV19|TRBJ1-2
TGTGCCACTACAGGGATTAACTATGGCTACACCTTC
CATTGINYGYTF
>NA|TRBD1|TRBV7-2|TRBJ2-3
TGTGCCAGCAGCTTTCAGGGACAGGGGAGAGATACGCAGTATTTT
CASSFQGQGRDTQYF
>NA|TRBD2|TRBV29-1|TRBJ2-7
TGCAGCGTTGAAGGGCGGGGAGGGGACGAGCAGTACTTC
CSVEGRGGDEQYF
>NA|NA|TRBV19|TRBJ1-6
TGTGCCAGTAGTATAGATCGGGAGGGGAGGACACCCCTCCACTTT
CASSIDREGRTPLHF
>NA|NA|TRBV3-1/TRBV3-2|TRBJ2-7
TGTGCCAGCAGCCAGCAAAGGAGAGTAGCCCCCCTCTACGAGCAGTACTTC
CASSQQRRVAPLYEQYF
>NA|NA|TRBV6-2/TRBV6-3|TRBJ2-2
TGTGCCAGCAGTTACTCTGCAGGGTCCGCCGGGGAGCTGTTTTTT
CASSYSAGSAGELFF
>NA|TRBD1|TRBV5-1|TRBJ1-1
TGCGCCAGCAGCTCGGGACAGCGAGGCACTGAAGCTTTCTTT
CASSSGQRGTEAFF
>NA|NA|TRBV12-3/TRBV12-4|TRBJ1-2
TGTGCCAGCAGTGAAGTCAGGAACTATGGCTACACCTTC
CASSEVRNYGYTF
>NA|TRBD2|TRBV11-2|TRBJ2-2
TGTGCCAGCAGCTTAGAGGGAGGGTTTAGCACCGGGGAGCTGTTTTTT
CASSLEGGFSTGELFF
>NA|NA|TRBV6-4|TRBJ2-3
TGTGCCAGCAGTGATGGCCCTAGCACAGATACGCAGTATTTT
CASSDGPSTDTQYF
>NA|NA|TRBV13|TRBJ2-3
TGTGCCAGCAGCTTAGTTGTGGGGGGAAGAGGCACAGATACGCAGTATTTT
CASSLVVGGRGTDTQYF
>NA|NA|TRBV5-5|TRBJ1-3
TGTGCCAGCAGCCCTCTTCCAGGCGCAGGAAACACCATATATTTT
CASSPLPGAGNTIYF
>once|TRBD1|TRBV27|TRBJ1-1
TGTGCCAGCAGTTCACCTTGGGACAGGGAGGGCACTGAAGCTTTCTTT
CASSSPWDREGTEAFF
>NA|TRBD1|TRBV5-1|TRBJ1-1
TGCGCCAGCAGCCTCCGACAGGGGAACACTGAAGCTTTCTTT
CASSLRQGNTEAFF